What follows are 27 T cell receptor beta chains derived from one specimen sequenced in a study of blood T cell repertoires in COVID-19. Sequencing was performed with immunoSEQ multiplex PCR; in TCRdb, only in-frame clones are kept and a portion is missing. The table has roughly 100,000 clones, roughly 80% seen once. Input material: peripheral blood. The receptors originated from a man in his 60s with acute or convalescent COVID-19.

V usage is TRBV29-1 and J usage is TRBJ2-5; 10 nucleotides line up with TRBD2. V gave up 6 bases and J gave up 4 bases; unmatched junction bases: 5. From germline, CDR1 is SQVTM and CDR2 ANQGSEA. The CDR3 is 13 amino acids. The CDR3 nucleotides read TGCAGCGTCCTAGCGGGAGAGGGAGAGACCCAGTACTTC. This codes for CSVLAGEGETQYF. Together with reference TRBV29-1 and TRBJ2-5, the CDR3 gives the full variable domain: SAVISQKPSRDICQRGTSLTIQCQVDSQVTMMFWYRQQPGQSLTLIATANQGSEATYESGFVIDKFPISRPNLTFSTLTVSNMSPEDSSIYLCSVLAGEGETQYFGPGTRLLVL.

The chain recombines TRBV6-5 with TRBJ2-7; 13 bases line up with TRBD2. This CDR3 is 15 amino acids long. The trim removed 6 bases at V and 3 bases at J, leaving 5 bases unmatched. The germline gives CDR1 MNHEY, CDR2 SVGAGI. CDR3 nucleotide sequence: TGTGCCAGCAGCCCACTAGCGGGAGGGGGCTACGAGCAGTACGTC. Its translation is CASSPLAGGGYEQYV.

The chain carries TRBV7-8 and TRBJ2-1, with a weak D call TRBD2 (6 bases). CDR1 and CDR2 (germline): SGHVS, FQNEAQ. Trimming removed 3 bases at V and 7 bases at J, with 22 bases between. The CDR3 spans 17 residues. In DNA, the CDR3 is TGTGCCAGCAGCTTCCCACCTTTAGCGGCAGGTGGGAATGAGCAGTTCTTC. Protein: CASSFPPLAAGGNEQFF.

This clone has a handful of counts. The genes are TRBV11-2 and TRBJ2-2, with 12 bases fitting TRBD2. Per germline, CDR1 SGHAT and CDR2 FQNNGV. V shed 6 bases, J shed 1 base, and the junction held 6 bases outside the gene matches. The CDR3 sequence is 17 residues long. Here the CDR3 reads CASRPRLAGENTGELFF. DNA for the CDR3: TGTGCCAGCAGACCCCGACTAGCGGGGGAGAACACCGGGGAGCTGTTTTTT.

This chain links TRBV18 with TRBJ1-2; D gene ambiguous. V lost 4 bases to trimming and J lost 1 base, with 7 bases between them. The V gene's germline CDR1 is KGHSH and CDR2 LQKENI. The CDR3 spans 13 residues. CDR3 residues: CASSREVNYGYTF. CDR3 in DNA: TGTGCCAGCTCACGGGAGGTTAACTATGGCTACACCTTC.

The V gene is TRBV5-1, the J gene TRBJ1-4, with 7 bases fitting TRBD1. The CDR3 is 15 amino acids. The V segment lost 4 bases and the J segment 2 bases; nucleotides outside the gene matches: 5. Germline V gene lookup returns CDR1 SGHRS and CDR2 YFSETQ. CDR3 nucleotides: TGCGCCAGCAGCGACTCCAGGGGGACTAATGAAAAACTGTTTTTT. This translates into CASSDSRGTNEKLFF.

This clone was observed once. A junction end diverges from the germline sequence, so it may reflect a read error. The chain couples TRBV7-7 to TRBJ2-3; the D gene is possibly TRBD1 (6 bases). This CDR3 has 16 amino acids. The germline V gene has CDR1 SSHAT and CDR2 FNYEAQ (reference sequence). CDR3 bases: TGTGCTAGCAGCCAGGGGAGCCGCTCCCGGGGAGATACGCAGTATTTT. This encodes CASSQGSRSRGDTQYF.

The chain is built from TRBV19 and TRBJ1-2; D uncertain. The germline V and J ends were trimmed by 4 bases and 4 bases, with 13 bases remaining between them. CDR1 and CDR2 from the germline V gene are LNHDA and SQIVND (reference sequence). The CDR3 spans 14 residues. CDR3 residues: CASSSIQGSYGYTF. DNA for the CDR3: TGTGCCAGTAGTAGTATCCAAGGGAGCTATGGCTACACCTTC.

The genes are TRBV5-5 and TRBJ1-1; no definite D call. This CDR3 is 14 amino acids long. From germline, CDR1 is SGHKS and CDR2 YYEKEE (reference sequence). Trimming cost V 3 bases and J 10 bases, with 19 bases left between them. CDR3 in amino acids: CASSSGPGIIGAFF. The CDR3 DNA sequence: TGTGCCAGCAGCTCCGGACCCGGGATTATAGGAGCTTTCTTT.

The rearrangement links TRBV10-1 to TRBJ2-5, with 10 nucleotides matching TRBD2. V lost 2 bases to trimming and J lost 4 bases; unmatched junction nucleotides: 4. The CDR3 runs 15 residues. Germline V CDR1 and CDR2: WNHNN, SYGVQD (reference sequence). CDR3 region: CASSESGRVLETQYF. In DNA form, the CDR3 reads TGCGCCAGCAGTGAGAGCGGGAGGGTATTAGAGACCCAGTACTTC.

The rearrangement uses TRBV27 and TRBJ2-7; 8 positions match TRBD2. The germline CDR1 and CDR2 sequences are MNHEY and SMNVEV (reference sequence). CDR3 length equals 12 residues. The V segment lost 4 bases and the J segment 6 bases; nucleotides outside the gene matches: 2. This CDR3 reads CASSSGGTEQYF. The CDR3 region has the DNA TGTGCCAGCAGTTCGGGGGGGACCGAGCAGTACTTC.

The J gene is TRBJ2-2, the V gene TRBV7-9; 7 bases map to TRBD2. The CDR3 spans 15 residues. J lost 4 bases, V lost 2 bases, and 4 bases had no gene match. Germline lookup yields CDR1 SEHNR and CDR2 FQNEAQ (reference sequence). CDR3 nucleotide sequence: TGTGCCAGCAGCTTACTTCGGGAGGCCACCGGGGAGCTGTTTTTT. This encodes CASSLLREATGELFF.

This clone occurred a few times. This chain joins TRBV28 and TRBJ1-5, with 7 bases aligning to TRBD1. The length of the CDR3 is 14 residues. J was trimmed by 6 bases and V by 5 bases; bases with no gene match: 7. CDR1 MDHEN and CDR2 SYDVKM come from the germline V gene. CDR3 sequence reads: CASSLQTGRQPQHF. The CDR3 DNA sequence: TGTGCCAGCAGTCTCCAGACAGGGCGTCAGCCCCAGCATTTT.

This chain links TRBV10-3 with TRBJ1-5; 7 bases line up with TRBD1. CDR1 and CDR2 (germline): ENHRY, SYGVKD. The junction had 5 bases not matched to a gene; V was cut back by 4 bases and J by 5 bases. This CDR3 region has 14 residues. The CDR3 loop reads CAISGGQGDQPQHF. The CDR3 DNA reads as TGTGCCATCAGTGGGGGGCAGGGGGATCAGCCCCAGCATTTT.

By share of the sample, this clone is medium-sized. The chain combines TRBV7-8 with TRBJ1-5; possible D gene TRBD1, 5 bases. The CDR3 loop spans 16 amino acids. The germline V and J ends were trimmed by 1 base and 4 bases, with 14 bases remaining between them. Germline V gene lookup returns CDR1 SGHVS and CDR2 FQNEAQ. CDR3 residues: CASSLVLGQGNQPQHF. CDR3 in DNA: TGTGCCAGCAGCTTAGTTTTAGGGCAGGGAAATCAGCCCCAGCATTTT.

The rearrangement links TRBV9 to TRBJ1-6; D ambiguous. V lost 6 bases, J lost 0 bases, and 4 bases lay in between. Looked up from germline, CDR1 is SGDLS and CDR2 is YYNGEE. The CDR3 consists of 13 residues. CDR3 coding DNA: TGTGCCAGCACGGGCTCCTATAATTCACCCCTCCACTTT. This sequence encodes CASTGSYNSPLHF.

Of note for this clone: Other DNA variants within this sample encode the same CDR3. The J gene is TRBJ1-1, the V gene TRBV7-9; 8 bases fit TRBD1. CDR1 is SEHNR, CDR2 FQNEAQ, per germline (reference sequence). The junction had 3 bases not matched to a gene; V was cut back by 5 bases and J by 4 bases. The CDR3 covers 13 residues. The CDR3 loop reads CASSPGGVTEAFF. For the CDR3, the DNA is TGTGCCAGCAGCCCAGGGGGCGTCACTGAAGCTTTCTTT.

This chain links TRBV18 with TRBJ1-1; TRBD1 matches at 8 bases. V was pared by 2 bases and J by 1 base, with 12 bases of the junction left unmatched. The germline V gene has CDR1 KGHSH and CDR2 LQKENI. The CDR3 loop spans 18 amino acids. In DNA, the CDR3 is TGTGCCAGCTCACCATTCAGGGCAGGGGGCAATACGAACACTGAAGCTTTCTTT. This gives the protein CASSPFRAGGNTNTEAFF. The full variable domain, in which reference TRBV18 and TRBJ1-1 provide the parts outside the CDR3, is NAGVMQNPRHLVRRRGQEARLRCSPMKGHSHVYWYRQLPEEGLKFMVYLQKENIIDESGMPKERFSAEFPKEGPSILRIQQVVRGDSAAYFCASSPFRAGGNTNTEAFFGQGTRLTVV.

The chain recombines TRBV25-1 with TRBJ1-4, with D tentatively TRBD1 (5 bases). This CDR3 is built from 15 residues. The germline V and J ends were trimmed by 1 base and 5 bases, with 11 bases remaining between them. Germline V gives CDR1 MGHDK, CDR2 SYGVNS. The CDR3 nucleotides are TGTGCCAGCAGTGAATCAGGGCTTAGGAATGAAAAACTGTTTTTT. Translated, it gives CASSESGLRNEKLFF.

This chain uses TRBV5-1 with TRBJ1-5; D not resolved. This CDR3 comprises 14 residues. The ends were cut back, 0 bases at V and 1 base at J, with 5 bases in the middle. Germline values: CDR1 SGHRS, CDR2 YFSETQ. Written as DNA, the CDR3 is TGCGCCAGCAGCTTGGGAGGAAGCAATCAGCCCCAGCATTTT. Residues: CASSLGGSNQPQHF.

The table lists this clone with a count of one. This chain's CDR3 is CASSAVDTQYF. The DNA of the CDR3 is TGTGCCAGCAGCGCCGTAGATACGCAGTATTTT. V and J are TRBV9 and TRBJ2-3; D unclear. Germline V lookup: CDR1 SGDLS, CDR2 YYNGEE. CDR3 size: 11 residues. V shed 3 bases and J shed 5 bases, with 4 bases lying between them.

V is TRBV19 and J is TRBJ2-5; TRBD2 is a possible D gene (6 bases). This CDR3 region has 14 residues. CDR1 and CDR2 from the germline V gene are LNHDA and SQIVND (reference sequence). V was clipped by 5 bases and J by 5 bases, with 15 bases between them. The CDR3 spells CASSGGLWMETQYF. The CDR3 nucleotides are TGTGCCAGTAGTGGAGGGTTGTGGATGGAGACCCAGTACTTC.

V and J are TRBV12-3 or TRBV12-4 and TRBJ1-6; TRBD1 is a possible D gene (5 bases). The CDR3 covers 13 residues. V was clipped by 8 bases and J by 7 bases, with 12 bases between them. The CDR3 is CASRQEGNSPLHF. In nucleotides, the CDR3 is TGTGCCAGCCGCCAGGAGGGGAATTCACCCCTCCACTTT.

This clone has only one observation. This chain connects TRBV7-8 to TRBJ2-3; D call uncertain. V dropped 5 bases and J dropped 5 bases, with 11 bases sitting between them. The CDR3 totals 13 residues. Germline V gene lookup returns CDR1 SGHVS and CDR2 FQNEAQ. DNA of the CDR3: TGTGCCAGCAGCCCCTCTAGGATAGATACGCAGTATTTT. As protein: CASSPSRIDTQYF.

The CDR3, as DNA: TGTGCCAGCAGCGTAGCAGCGACTACACAAGAGACCCAGTACTTC. Translated, it gives CASSVAATTQETQYF. The rearrangement uses TRBV9 and TRBJ2-5; D may be TRBD2 (5 bases). Trimming pared 0 bases from V and 2 bases from J, leaving 11 bases between. This CDR3 spans 15 amino acids. Germline assignment: CDR1 SGDLS and CDR2 YYNGEE.

There are a few counts of this clone. The J gene is TRBJ1-2, the V gene TRBV27; a possible D gene is TRBD1 (6 bases). CDR1 and CDR2 from the germline V gene are MNHEY and SMNVEV (reference sequence). This CDR3 contains 14 residues. Deletions cut 6 bases from V and 8 bases from J, with 19 bases between. The CDR3 spells CASSTQSGVGGYTF. CDR3 sequence (DNA): TGTGCCAGCAGCACCCAGTCAGGGGTCGGGGGCTACACCTTC.

The V gene is TRBV5-1, the J gene TRBJ2-1, with 15 bases fitting TRBD2. With V trimmed by 4 bases and J by 4 bases, 6 bases remained unmatched. Germline V gene data show CDR1 as SGHRS and CDR2 as YFSETQ. The CDR3 is made up of 17 amino acids. The chain's CDR3 is CASSPGLAGGPYNEQFF. The CDR3 DNA reads as TGCGCCAGCAGCCCGGGACTAGCGGGAGGCCCTTACAATGAGCAGTTCTTC.